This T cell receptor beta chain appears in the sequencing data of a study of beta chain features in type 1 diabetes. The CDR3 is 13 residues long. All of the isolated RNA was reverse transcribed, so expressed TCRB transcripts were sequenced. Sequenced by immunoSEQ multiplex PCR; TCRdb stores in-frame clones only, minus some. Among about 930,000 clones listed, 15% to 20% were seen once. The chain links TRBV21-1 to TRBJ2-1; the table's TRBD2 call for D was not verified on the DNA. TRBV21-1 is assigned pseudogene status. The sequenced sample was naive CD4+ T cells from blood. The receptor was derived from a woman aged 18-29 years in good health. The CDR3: CASSKVEYNEQFF. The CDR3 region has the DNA TGTGCCAGCAGCAAAGTCGAGTACAATGAGCAGTTCTTC.